A selection of T cell receptor beta chains follows, all from one sample in a study of OX40 agonist ivuxolimab in advanced cancers. Produced via immunoSEQ multiplex PCR; TCRdb's table is partial and in-frame only. The sample holds approximately 90,000 clones, roughly 90% seen once. Sequencing used CD4+ or CD8+ T cells sorted from blood, obtained in a trial of the OX40 agonist ivuxolimab. The receptors were gathered from an adult with an advanced solid tumor such as melanoma, head and neck, liver or kidney cancer. Each CDR3 is given with its conserved first and last residue. Fields, in order: CDR3 protein, CDR3 DNA, V gene, J gene, clone size, CDR3 length, D gene. A D gene is named only where the DNA matches it firmly. Clone size appears in some rows only: once, few, many, or a class for an expanded clone.

CASSENYGYTF,TGTGCCAGCAGCGAAAACTATGGCTACACCTTC,TRBV5-4,TRBJ1-2,once,11,-
CASSWRSEQYF,TGTGCCAGCAGTTGGAGATCCGAGCAGTACTTC,TRBV2,TRBJ2-7,-,11,-
CASSERGGRSPLHF,TGTGCCAGCAGTGAACGGGGAGGAAGATCACCCCTCCACTTT,TRBV25-1,TRBJ1-6,-,14,-
CSVEDRTAGEKLFF,TGCAGCGTTGAAGACCGGACAGCAGGTGAAAAACTGTTTTTT,TRBV29-1,TRBJ1-4,few,14,-
CASKERGSSYEQYF,TGTGCCAGCAAAGAGCGGGGGAGCTCCTACGAGCAGTACTTC,TRBV6-1,TRBJ2-7,-,14,TRBD2
CASSFQGSTEAFF,TGTGCCAGTAGTTTCCAGGGGAGCACTGAAGCTTTCTTT,TRBV19,TRBJ1-1,-,13,-
CAISGLNYEQYF,TGTGCCATCAGTGGTCTAAACTACGAGCAGTACTTC,TRBV10-3,TRBJ2-7,-,12,-
CASSLRAGYTGELFF,TGTGCCAGCAGCTTAAGGGCAGGGTACACCGGGGAGCTGTTTTTT,TRBV7-8,TRBJ2-2,-,15,-
CASFRAGGPYNEQFF,TGTGCCAGCTTCCGGGCCGGGGGTCCCTACAATGAGCAGTTCTTC,TRBV25-1,TRBJ2-1,-,15,-
CASRRAPNTEAFF,TGTGCCAGCAGGAGGGCCCCGAACACTGAAGCTTTCTTT,TRBV6-6,TRBJ1-1,-,13,-
CASSSRLAGGPTQETQYF,TGTGCCAGCAGCTCAAGACTAGCGGGGGGCCCCACTCAAGAGACCCAGTACTTC,TRBV12-1,TRBJ2-5,-,18,-
CASSLTGSTYNEQFF,TGCGCCAGCAGCTTGACAGGGTCAACCTACAATGAGCAGTTCTTC,TRBV5-1,TRBJ2-1,-,15,-
CASSLTGGTETQYF,TGTGCCAGCAGCCTAACAGGGGGAACTGAGACCCAGTACTTC,TRBV7-2,TRBJ2-5,-,14,TRBD1
CASSQWTSIGDEQFF,TGTGCCAGCAGCCAATGGACTAGCATCGGGGATGAGCAGTTCTTC,TRBV14,TRBJ2-1,-,15,TRBD2
CASRPTGGPNTEAFF,TGTGCCAGCAGGCCCACAGGGGGCCCGAACACTGAAGCTTTCTTT,TRBV6-5,TRBJ1-1,-,15,TRBD1
CASRRGSGDTNIGYTF,TGCGCCAGCAGGAGGGGATCAGGGGACACCAACATCGGCTACACCTTC,TRBV10-2,TRBJ1-2,-,16,-
CASMQGNSPLHF,TGTGCCAGCATGCAGGGTAATTCACCCCTCCACTTT,TRBV28,TRBJ1-6,-,12,-
CASIAGIGSTDTQYF,TGTGCCAGCATTGCCGGGATCGGTAGCACAGATACGCAGTATTTT,TRBV6-1,TRBJ2-3,-,15,-
CASSFDVGAGYF,TGTGCCAGCAGCTTCGACGTAGGAGCGGGATACTTC,TRBV7-8,TRBJ2-7,-,12,TRBD2
CASRNPQMNTEAFF,TGTGCCAGCAGAAATCCACAGATGAACACTGAAGCTTTCTTT,TRBV6-5,TRBJ1-1,-,14,-
CASSVAPSGDTEQFF,TGTGCCAGCAGCGTAGCCCCTAGCGGGGACACGGAGCAGTTCTTC,TRBV9,TRBJ2-1,-,15,TRBD2
CASNPRGAQNTEAFF,TGTGCCAGCAACCCCCGGGGGGCTCAGAACACTGAAGCTTTCTTT,TRBV11-1,TRBJ1-1,-,15,-
CASSPRQGEGNTEAFF,TGTGCCAGCAGCCCCAGACAGGGCGAGGGGAACACTGAAGCTTTCTTT,TRBV11-2,TRBJ1-1,-,16,TRBD1
CASSYSGGFEKLFF,TGTGCCAGCAGTTACTCAGGAGGGTTTGAAAAACTGTTTTTT,TRBV6-5,TRBJ1-4,-,14,-
CASSPAGRPETQYF,TGCGCCAGCAGCCCTGCCGGGCGCCCCGAGACCCAGTACTTC,TRBV4-3,TRBJ2-5,-,14,-
CASSPYDSDTGELFF,TGTGCCAGCAGTCCCTATGACAGTGACACCGGGGAGCTGTTTTTT,TRBV27,TRBJ2-2,-,15,-
CASAIRARGEKLFF,TGTGCCAGCGCGATTCGGGCAAGGGGTGAAAAACTGTTTTTT,TRBV19,TRBJ1-4,-,14,-
CASSISQQPYNEQFF,TGTGCCAGCAGCATCTCTCAGCAACCCTACAATGAGCAGTTCTTC,TRBV7-2,TRBJ2-1,-,15,-
CASRLDLVDGYTF,TGTGCCAGCAGGCTGGATTTGGTAGATGGCTACACCTTC,TRBV6-1,TRBJ1-2,-,13,-
CASSLGYGNQPQHF,TGTGCCAGCAGCTTAGGATACGGCAATCAGCCCCAGCATTTT,TRBV7-8,TRBJ1-5,-,14,-
CASSEQGAGTDTQYF,TGTGCCAGCAGTGAACAGGGGGCTGGGACAGATACGCAGTATTTT,TRBV28,TRBJ2-3,-,15,TRBD1
CASSQATGASGQPQHF,TGCGCCAGCAGCCAAGCGACAGGGGCCTCGGGGCAGCCCCAGCATTTT,TRBV4-1,TRBJ1-5,-,16,TRBD1
CSVARGQETQYF,TGCAGCGTTGCGAGGGGACAAGAGACCCAGTACTTC,TRBV29-1,TRBJ2-5,-,12,-
CASSCLGGRGTDTQYF,TGTGCCAGCAGCTGCTTGGGGGGGCGTGGCACAGATACGCAGTATTTT,TRBV11-3,TRBJ2-3,-,16,-
CAPGQVSGAFF,TGTGCCCCCGGACAGGTCTCAGGGGCTTTCTTT,TRBV19,TRBJ1-1,-,11,TRBD1